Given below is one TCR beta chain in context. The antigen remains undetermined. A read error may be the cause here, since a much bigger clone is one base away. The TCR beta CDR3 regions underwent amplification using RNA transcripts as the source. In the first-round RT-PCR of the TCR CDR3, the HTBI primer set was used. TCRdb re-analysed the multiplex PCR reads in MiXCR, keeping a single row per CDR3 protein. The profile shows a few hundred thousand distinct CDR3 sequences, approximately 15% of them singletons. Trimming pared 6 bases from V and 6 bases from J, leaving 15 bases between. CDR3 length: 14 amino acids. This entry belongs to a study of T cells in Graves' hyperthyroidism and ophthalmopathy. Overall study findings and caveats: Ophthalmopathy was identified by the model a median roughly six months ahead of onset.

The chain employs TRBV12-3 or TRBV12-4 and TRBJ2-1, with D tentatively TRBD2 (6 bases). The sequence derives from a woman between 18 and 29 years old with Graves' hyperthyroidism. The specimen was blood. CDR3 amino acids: CASRPLAPCNEQFF. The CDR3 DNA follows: TGTGCCAGCAGGCCCCTAGCGCCCTGCAATGAGCAGTTCTTC.